The subject of this entry is one T cell receptor beta chain. The target of this receptor is not known. There are no base qualities to consult, and no much larger clone falls within one base. Library preparation used the immunoSEQ multiplex PCR assay. The immuneACCESS repertoire file appears here via TCRdb, limited to in-frame rearrangements. These files lack a portion of the clones; in checked studies, under half of the deficit traces to unresolved V genes, and the cause of the others is not known. In all, the sample holds over 150,000 clones, and around 94% of those were seen once. The top ten constitute 14% of the sample. The sample originates from a study of control samples from healthy donors and cancer patients (dated by TCRdb to 2020 to 2022). The germline V gene (reference sequence) supplies CDR1 SEHNR and CDR2 FQNEAQ. The V and J ends are trimmed by 2 bases and 2 bases, leaving 10 bases between them. From the cysteine through the phenylalanine, the CDR3 covers 14 amino acids. CDR3 DNA is the only sequence kept; it has 42 bases, read in frame from the first base.

The chain is encoded by TRBV7-9 joined to TRBJ2-7, with the D gene call left open. Input material: PBMCs. The receptor was derived from a man between 60 and 75 years old with colorectal cancer. The base sequence is TGTGCCAGCAGCTTATCGGACGGAGCCTACGAGCAGTACTTC. The resulting protein is CASSLSDGAYEQYF. Beyond the CDR3, the reference TRBV7-9 and TRBJ2-7 genes provide the residues; the full variable domain reads: DTGVSQNPRHKITKRGQNVTFRCDPISEHNRLYWYRQTLGQGPEFLTYFQNEAQLEKSRLLSDRFSAERPKGSFSTLEIQRTEQGDSAMYLCASSLSDGAYEQYFGPGTRLTVT.